The clone carrying this TCR beta chain was recorded a few times. Its target is unknown. This sample is part of a study of T cells in Graves' hyperthyroidism and ophthalmopathy. Study-level points and caveats: Among clonotypes expanded in thyroid above 0.001, most were also found in blood.

This CDR3 spans 13 amino acids. V was pared by 8 bases and J by 8 bases, with 8 bases of the junction left unmatched. CDR1 and CDR2 (germline): MNHNS, SASEGT. What was amplified from RNA transcripts were TCR beta CDR3 regions. HTBI primers were used for first-round RT-PCR of the TCR CDR3. One entry per CDR3 protein, called by TCRdb with MiXCR from the multiplex PCR reads. The data contain under 600,000 distinct CDR3 sequences, 15% to 20% of them singletons. Sample: blood. The chain has TRBV6-1 and TRBJ1-2; 10 positions match TRBD1. This sequence was found in a woman aged 40 to 49 with Graves' ophthalmopathy. The CDR3 DNA follows: TGTGCCAGCGGAAGACAGGGGGCGATCGGCTACACCTTC. Translated: CASGRQGAIGYTF.